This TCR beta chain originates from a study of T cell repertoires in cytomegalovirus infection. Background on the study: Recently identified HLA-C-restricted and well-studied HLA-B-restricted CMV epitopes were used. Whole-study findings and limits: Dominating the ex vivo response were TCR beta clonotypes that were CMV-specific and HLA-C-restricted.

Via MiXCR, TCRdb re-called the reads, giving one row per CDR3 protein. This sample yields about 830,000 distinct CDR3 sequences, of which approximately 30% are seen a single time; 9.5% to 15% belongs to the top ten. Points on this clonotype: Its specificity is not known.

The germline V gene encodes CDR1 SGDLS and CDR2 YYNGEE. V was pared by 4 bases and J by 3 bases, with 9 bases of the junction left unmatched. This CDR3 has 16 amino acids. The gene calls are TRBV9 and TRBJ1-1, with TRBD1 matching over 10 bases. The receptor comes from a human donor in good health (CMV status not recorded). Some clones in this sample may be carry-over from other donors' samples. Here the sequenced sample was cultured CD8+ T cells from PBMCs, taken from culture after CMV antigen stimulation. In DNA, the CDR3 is TGTGCCAGCAGCTCCCGGGACAGGGGCCCGCACACTGAAGCTTTCTTT. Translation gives CASSSRDRGPHTEAFF.